Listed below are T cell receptor beta chains from one sample, sequenced in a study of monozygotic twins with inflammatory bowel disease. Reanalyzing the 5' RACE reads, TCRdb keeps one entry per CDR3 protein, without DNA. The sample holds 200,000 to 250,000 distinct CDR3 sequences. Specimen: blood. These receptors originate from a human donor with ulcerative colitis or Crohn's disease, or a healthy co-twin of an affected twin (not recorded which). Both conserved end residues are part of each CDR3.

j_gene,v_gene,CDR3aa
TRBJ2-3,TRBV7-2,CASSHFLAGGSTDTQYF
TRBJ1-4,TRBV5-1,CASSLLSGANEKLFF
TRBJ2-7,TRBV5-5,CASSLGPLTSYEQYF
TRBJ2-1,TRBV5-1,CASDKGTSGGPAYNEQFF
TRBJ1-4,TRBV2,CASSEAEGSGEKLFF
TRBJ2-1,TRBV5-8,CASSLAPWEQFF
TRBJ2-4,TRBV7-2,CASSSWTGAGNIQYF
TRBJ2-1,TRBV5-6,CASSFNTLAGGPGNEQFF
TRBJ2-7,TRBV2,CASSYTSYEQYF
TRBJ2-3,TRBV10-1,CASSEDALSDTQYF
TRBJ2-6,TRBV18,CASSPTGGAGANVLTF
TRBJ2-7,TRBV20-1,CSASMTGSSYEQYF
TRBJ1-2,TRBV12-3/TRBV12-4,CASSLWGDTTVGRETNYGYTF
TRBJ1-2,TRBV6-1,CASSPLSGRSHGDGYTF
TRBJ2-7,TRBV7-6,CASSLQGAGLEQYF
TRBJ1-6,TRBV3-1,CASSRQGESPLHF
TRBJ2-3,TRBV18,CASSPPVADTQYF
TRBJ2-2,TRBV5-1,CASSLHGAPDTGELFF
TRBJ1-1,TRBV15,CATSRGGFENTEAFF
TRBJ1-6,TRBV7-2,CASSLEYPRPLHF
TRBJ1-4,TRBV2,CASSESSTNEKLFF
TRBJ1-6,TRBV6-5,CASSYLRHRGRSYNSPLHF
TRBJ2-1,TRBV28,CASSFTGGAYNEQFF
TRBJ1-4,TRBV3-1,CASSQTNRGGAREKLFF
TRBJ2-1,TRBV12-3/TRBV12-4,CASSLWGLWSGEQFF
TRBJ1-4,TRBV12-3/TRBV12-4,CASSLGTSWEKLFF
TRBJ1-5,TRBV10-3,CAISESEGNLQPQHF
TRBJ1-1,TRBV12-3/TRBV12-4,CASSSHKTEAFF
TRBJ2-2,TRBV3-1,CASSNLNTGELFF
TRBJ1-2,TRBV6-6,CASSYSTGDGYTF
TRBJ2-1,TRBV27,CASSRSGGGSEQFF
TRBJ1-6,TRBV7-9,CASSLPDSPLHF
TRBJ2-3,TRBV11-2,CASSLQGAGGSTDTQYF
TRBJ2-7,TRBV9,CASSAGTGGPYEQYF
TRBJ2-1,TRBV18,CASSPGTGEKAYNEQFF
TRBJ2-2,TRBV24-1,CATGQTGELFF
TRBJ2-1,TRBV12-3/TRBV12-4,CVSRPVGQGAKEQFF
TRBJ1-6,TRBV12-3/TRBV12-4,CASSLVLGDPLHF
TRBJ2-1,TRBV12-3/TRBV12-4,CASSLRQRYNEQFF
TRBJ1-5,TRBV7-2,CASSLQYRDDQPQHF
TRBJ2-1,TRBV7-2,CASSLDSGGDEQFF
TRBJ2-3,TRBV12-3/TRBV12-4,CASRDPGLRPDTQYF
TRBJ1-5,TRBV12-3/TRBV12-4,CASSPNQGSNQPQHF
TRBJ2-1,TRBV20-1,CSALRRGARGLWNEQFF
TRBJ1-2,TRBV20-1,CSARAGSPNYGYTF
TRBJ2-3,TRBV5-1,CASSLDRYTDTQYF
TRBJ2-7,TRBV10-3,CAISESGKQGRYEQYF
TRBJ2-2,TRBV5-1,CASSWRTGGVSRNTGELFF
TRBJ1-3,TRBV7-2,CASSLGAGRNTIYF
TRBJ2-7,TRBV27,CASSPMNEQYF
TRBJ2-5,TRBV20-1,CSARESAEWIQYF
TRBJ2-1,TRBV20-1,CSARRTSDNEQFF
TRBJ1-1,TRBV18,CASSRRAMGDGWTEAFF
TRBJ1-1,TRBV4-1,CASSQQHGPLGTEAFF
TRBJ2-3,TRBV7-2,CASSPSGGTDTQYF
TRBJ1-5,TRBV7-2,CASSLDTGAAQPQHF
TRBJ1-6,TRBV25-1,CASSEGSGEYSPLHF
TRBJ2-7,TRBV2,CASPGPFRQGGIEQYF
TRBJ1-4,TRBV12-3/TRBV12-4,CASSNGPEPATNEKLFF
TRBJ2-7,TRBV10-3,CAISEFGLDSGPGYEQYF